The 21 T cell receptor beta chains below all came from one sample that was sequenced in a study of T cells in Graves' hyperthyroidism and ophthalmopathy. TCR beta CDR3 region amplification was performed from RNA transcripts. Researchers ran a first-round RT-PCR on the TCR CDR3 using the HTBI primer set. TCRdb redid the calling of the multiplex PCR reads with MiXCR, one entry per CDR3 protein. Of fewer than 400,000 distinct CDR3 sequences in the sample, roughly 15% were seen once. The specimen was blood. The receptors here all came from a man under 40 with Graves' hyperthyroidism.

This clonotype was counted many times. The chain combines TRBV6-5 with TRBJ2-2; the match to TRBD1 covers 7 bases. The CDR3 loop spans 15 amino acids. With V trimmed by 2 bases and J by 1 base, 1 base remained unmatched. The germline CDR1 and CDR2 sequences are MNHEY and SVGAGI. Here the CDR3 DNA reads TGTGCCAGCAGTTACAGGGGGCGGAACACCGGGGAGCTGTTTTTT. Its translation is CASSYRGRNTGELFF.

The CDR3 protein is CSVAQGGDQPQHF. In nucleotides, the CDR3 is TGCAGCGTTGCACAGGGAGGGGATCAGCCCCAGCATTTT. The rearrangement uses TRBV29-1 and TRBJ1-5; a weak D match, TRBD1 (6 bases). This CDR3 is built from 13 residues. The germline V gene has CDR1 SQVTM and CDR2 ANQGSEA. V lost 4 bases and J 5 bases, leaving 12 bases between the germline ends. Full variable domain (rest looked up from reference TRBV29-1 and TRBJ1-5): SAVISQKPSRDICQRGTSLTIQCQVDSQVTMMFWYRQQPGQSLTLIATANQGSEATYESGFVIDKFPISRPNLTFSTLTVSNMSPEDSSIYLCSVAQGGDQPQHFGDGTRLSIL.

This clonotype has ten or more counts. This chain uses TRBV12-3 or TRBV12-4 with TRBJ2-5; D is ambiguous. The CDR3 consists of 13 residues. The germline V and J ends were trimmed by 2 bases and 3 bases, with 7 bases remaining between them. The CDR3 bases are TGTGCCAGCAGTTTACTACGGAAAGAGACCCAGTACTTC. Its translation is CASSLLRKETQYF.

This clonotype occurred many times. The V call is TRBV12-3 or TRBV12-4, the J call TRBJ2-7; TRBD2 agrees at 7 bases. This CDR3 comprises 14 residues. Unmatched junction bases numbered 2, after V lost 3 bases and J lost 0 bases. CDR3 DNA: TGTGCCAGCAGTTTGGGGGGGGACTCCTACGAGCAGTACTTC. Protein: CASSLGGDSYEQYF.

A remark on this clonotype: One base away lies a much larger clone, so this may be a sequencing read error. J is TRBJ2-7 and V is TRBV4-2; 9 bases are a match to TRBD2. CDR3 size: 15 residues. Germline CDR1 and CDR2: LGHNA and YNFKEQ. J lost 2 bases, V lost 0 bases, and 2 bases had no gene match. CDR3 bases: TGTGCCAGCAGCCAAGAAGCGGGAGGCCCCTACGAGCAGTACTTC. Protein product: CASSQEAGGPYEQYF.

This clonotype was counted at least ten times. The J gene is TRBJ2-7, the V gene TRBV3-1; TRBD1 or TRBD2 may be the D gene (5 bases each). The CDR3 is 14 residues long. CDR1 and CDR2 from the germline V gene are LGHDT and YNNKEL (reference sequence). V shed 0 bases and J shed 6 bases, with 12 bases lying between them. The CDR3 sequence is CASSQELRGTEQYF. The CDR3, as DNA: TGTGCCAGCAGCCAAGAGTTGAGGGGAACCGAGCAGTACTTC.

This clonotype has ten or more counts. V usage is TRBV18 and J usage is TRBJ1-4; no firm D call. Germline V gene sequence: CDR1 KGHSH, CDR2 LQKENI. The germline V and J ends were trimmed by 4 bases and 5 bases, with 11 bases remaining between them. The CDR3 has 14 amino acids. The CDR3 region is CASSRIYPNEKLFF. CDR3 nucleotide sequence: TGTGCCAGCTCACGCATTTACCCAAATGAAAAACTGTTTTTT.

This clonotype has a handful of counts. J is TRBJ2-2 and V is TRBV5-4; D gene uncertain. This CDR3 region has 14 residues. Trimming left V 4 bases short and J 5 bases short, with 12 bases between. Germline-derived CDR1 and CDR2 are SGHNT and YYREEE (reference sequence). The CDR3 protein is CASSLDHPTGELFF. In nucleotides, the CDR3 is TGTGCCAGCAGCCTGGACCACCCTACCGGGGAGCTGTTTTTT. The full variable domain, in which reference TRBV5-4 and TRBJ2-2 provide the parts outside the CDR3, is ETGVTQSPTHLIKTRGQQVTLRCSSQSGHNTVSWYQQALGQGPQFIFQYYREEENGRGNFPPRFSGLQFPNYSSELNVNALELDDSALYLCASSLDHPTGELFFGEGSRLTVL.

This clonotype turned up a few times. The genes are TRBV19 and TRBJ1-5; possibly TRBD1 for D (6 bases). Germline V lookup: CDR1 LNHDA, CDR2 SQIVND (reference sequence). The germline V and J ends were trimmed by 7 bases and 5 bases, with 21 bases remaining between them. This CDR3 has 16 residues. CDR3 in DNA: TGTGCCAGTACCTTCCGGGGGGGGCGCGATTATCAGCCCCAGCATTTT. This translates into CASTFRGGRDYQPQHF.

This clonotype was detected ten times or more. This chain connects TRBV6-6 to TRBJ1-1; D is uncertain. CDR1 and CDR2 from the germline V gene are MNHNY and SVGAGI (reference sequence). V lost 2 bases and J 8 bases, leaving 12 bases between the germline ends. The CDR3 is 13 residues long. DNA of the CDR3: TGTGCCAGCAGTTACGGCCCACACCCAGAAGCTTTCTTT. Amino acids: CASSYGPHPEAFF.

V usage is TRBV7-9 and J usage is TRBJ2-2; D gene uncertain. CDR1 is SEHNR and CDR2 is FQNEAQ in the germline V gene (reference sequence). The CDR3 length is 13 residues. V was pared by 2 bases and J by 7 bases, with 8 bases between. CDR3 sequence: CASSLLSGGELFF. The CDR3 bases are TGTGCCAGCAGCTTACTCTCCGGCGGGGAGCTGTTTTTT.

This clonotype appeared many times. The chain employs TRBV3-1 and TRBJ2-2; D is undetermined. Germline V gives CDR1 LGHDT, CDR2 YNNKEL (reference sequence). CDR3 length: 15 amino acids. Trimming cost V 1 base and J 6 bases, with 12 bases left between them. The CDR3 DNA reads as TGTGCCAGCAGCCAAGTTTCCAGCTACTCCGGGGAGCTGTTTTTT. This sequence encodes CASSQVSSYSGELFF.

The chain recombines TRBV10-3 with TRBJ2-7, with a weak D call TRBD1 (5 bases). CDR1 ENHRY and CDR2 SYGVKD come from the germline V gene. The V end was cut by 8 bases, the J end by 2 bases, with 16 bases between. The CDR3 covers 14 residues. This CDR3 reads CAIGVLDTAYEQYF. CDR3 DNA sequence: TGTGCCATCGGGGTATTGGACACCGCCTACGAGCAGTACTTC.

This clonotype has a count of ten or more. The chain carries TRBV7-9 and TRBJ2-1; D uncertain. Between the trimmed V and J ends, which lost 8 bases and 8 bases, there was a span of 10 bases. The germline V gene encodes CDR1 SEHNR and CDR2 FQNEAQ (reference sequence). This CDR3 region has 11 residues. CDR3 loop: CASARADEQFF. Written as DNA, the CDR3 is TGTGCCAGCGCCCGTGCCGATGAGCAGTTCTTC.

J is TRBJ2-1 and V is TRBV7-3; D may be TRBD2 (5 bases). Trimming shortened V by 4 bases and J by 8 bases, and 12 bases separated the two germline ends. This CDR3 contains 13 residues. CDR1 and CDR2 from the germline V gene are SGHTA and FQGTGA. The CDR3 DNA reads TGTGCCAGCAGCTGGTCGGGGAGCCATGAGCAGTTCTTC. Encoded protein: CASSWSGSHEQFF.

This clonotype has more than one count but fewer than ten. The chain has TRBV6-1 and TRBJ1-1; no definite D call. The CDR3 totals 14 residues. Germline V gene data show CDR1 as MNHNS and CDR2 as SASEGT. Trimming took off 3 bases at V and 1 base at J, with 9 bases between the two ends. The CDR3 protein is CASSEGFKNTEAFF. The DNA of the CDR3 is TGTGCCAGCAGTGAGGGCTTTAAGAACACTGAAGCTTTCTTT.

This clonotype was counted many times. This chain connects TRBV25-1 to TRBJ2-7, with 11 bases matching TRBD1. Per the germline V gene, CDR1 is MGHDK and CDR2 is SYGVNS. Trimming at V came to 6 bases and at J to 2 bases, leaving 0 bases not matched to a gene. The CDR3 consists of 13 residues. In nucleotides, the CDR3 is TGTGCCAGCAGGGGACAGGGGGCCTACGAGCAGTACTTC. This gives the protein CASRGQGAYEQYF.

This clonotype came up many times. CDR3 DNA sequence: TGCAGTGGCGCGGACACTCTCTACGAGCAGTACTTC. This codes for CSGADTLYEQYF. This rearrangement joins TRBV20-1 to TRBJ2-7, with D perhaps matching TRBD1 (5 bases). Trimming took off 7 bases at V and 3 bases at J, with 13 bases between the two ends. This CDR3 contains 12 residues. Looked up from germline, CDR1 is DFQATT and CDR2 is SNEGSKA (reference sequence).

This clonotype was detected many times. This chain uses TRBV2 with TRBJ2-3, with a possible D match to TRBD2 (6 bases). Per the germline V gene, CDR1 is SNHLY and CDR2 is FYNNEI. The CDR3 is 13 amino acids. The ends were cut back, 7 bases at V and 4 bases at J, with 12 bases in the middle. This CDR3 reads CASKASASDTQYF. The CDR3 nucleotides read TGTGCCAGCAAGGCTAGCGCCTCAGATACGCAGTATTTT.

The sample holds many counts of this clonotype. The V call is TRBV11-2, the J call TRBJ2-1, with 11 bases matching TRBD2. The germline V gene encodes CDR1 SGHAT and CDR2 FQNNGV. The trim removed 5 bases at V and 6 bases at J, leaving 9 bases unmatched. CDR3 size: 16 residues. In DNA form, the CDR3 reads TGTGCCAGCAGCCCATGGGGGACTAGCGGTCGCAATGAGCAGTTCTTC. This sequence encodes CASSPWGTSGRNEQFF.

The CDR3 DNA sequence: TGCAGTGCTAGAGATATGGCTAGCGGTACTGGGGAGACCCAGTACTTC. It is translated as CSARDMASGTGETQYF. This chain uses TRBV20-1 with TRBJ2-5; 7 bases line up with TRBD2. The CDR3 totals 16 residues. V was pared by 0 bases and J by 5 bases, with 12 bases of the junction left unmatched. Germline CDR1 reads DFQATT; CDR2 reads SNEGSKA (reference sequence).